These T cell receptor beta chains were read from a single sample in a study of blood T cell repertoires in COVID-19. Method: immunoSEQ multiplex PCR; TCRdb's copy keeps in-frame clones and lacks some. The sample comprises roughly 200,000 clones, 70% to 90% of which are singletons, and 6.2% rests with the top ten. What was sequenced was peripheral blood. These receptor sequences come from a woman between 40 and 55 years old who had recovered from COVID-19. Both conserved end residues are part of each CDR3. The order of the fields is J gene, V gene, clone size, CDR3 length, D gene, CDR3 DNA, CDR3 protein. The D gene is left open where the match is weak. Some rows have no size entry. The others give once, few or many, or a class for an expanded clone.

TRBJ2-1 | TRBV4-2 | many | 16 | TRBD2 | TGTGCCAGCAGCCAAGAGCTAGCGGGGGGGTTGGATGAGCAGTTCTTC | CASSQELAGGLDEQFF
TRBJ1-2 | TRBV19 | NA | 12 | NA | TGTGCCAGTAGCAAACAGGCGTCTGGCTACACCTTC | CASSKQASGYTF
TRBJ2-1 | TRBV5-1 | NA | 15 | TRBD2 | TGCGCCAGCAGCTTGGGGTCTAGCGGGAACAATGAGCAGTTCTTC | CASSLGSSGNNEQFF
TRBJ2-2 | TRBV5-4 | few | 17 | TRBD2 | TGTGCCAGCAGCCCCGGGGGCGGGAGGCCAAACACCGGGGAGCTGTTTTTT | CASSPGGGRPNTGELFF
TRBJ2-7 | TRBV15 | NA | 17 | TRBD1 | TGTGCCACCAGCAGTCATGGCCCCGGACAGGAGGACTACGAGCAGTACTTC | CATSSHGPGQEDYEQYF
TRBJ2-3 | TRBV5-6 | NA | 16 | TRBD2 | TGTGCCAGCAGCTTGGGGACTAGCGGGAGTACAGATACGCAGTATTTT | CASSLGTSGSTDTQYF
TRBJ1-3 | TRBV30 | few | 14 | TRBD1 | TGTGCCTGGAGTGTTGGGACAGGTGGAAACACCATATATTTT | CAWSVGTGGNTIYF
TRBJ2-2 | TRBV12-3/TRBV12-4 | NA | 13 | TRBD2 | TGTGCCAGCACTCCCGGGGGGTACGGGGAGCTGTTTTTT | CASTPGGYGELFF
TRBJ2-3 | TRBV9 | NA | 16 | NA | TGTGCCAGCAGCGTAGGGGTTAGCGGATACACAGATACGCAGTATTTT | CASSVGVSGYTDTQYF
TRBJ1-1 | TRBV7-6 | NA | 16 | NA | TGTGCCAGCAGCTTAGCGCATTCAGGTAGAAACACTGAAGCTTTCTTT | CASSLAHSGRNTEAFF
TRBJ1-5 | TRBV5-6 | NA | 16 | TRBD1 | TGTGCCAGCAGCCGCCGGACAGGGATTAGCAATCAGCCCCAGCATTTT | CASSRRTGISNQPQHF
TRBJ1-3 | TRBV19 | NA | 16 | TRBD1 | TGTGCCAGTAGAGAAAGCGACAGGGGGACTGGAAACACCATATATTTT | CASRESDRGTGNTIYF
TRBJ2-7 | TRBV12-3/TRBV12-4 | NA | 13 | NA | TGTGCCAGCAGTTTCGGTTCAGGGGCCGAGCAGTACTTC | CASSFGSGAEQYF
TRBJ2-1 | TRBV6-6 | NA | 16 | TRBD2 | TGTGCCAGCAGCGCTACTAGCGGGGGTACCTACAATGAGCAGTTCTTC | CASSATSGGTYNEQFF
TRBJ2-7 | TRBV19 | NA | 16 | TRBD1 | TGTGCCAGTAGTGTAATCGACAGGGCCAATCCGTACGAGCAGTACTTC | CASSVIDRANPYEQYF
TRBJ1-1 | TRBV6-1 | few | 14 | NA | TGTGCCAGCAGTGAACAAACTTTGAACACTGAAGCTTTCTTT | CASSEQTLNTEAFF
TRBJ2-5 | TRBV9 | NA | 16 | TRBD2 | TGTGCCAGCAGCTATGGACTAGCGGGAGGGCCGGAGACCCAGTACTTC | CASSYGLAGGPETQYF
TRBJ2-1 | TRBV9 | NA | 14 | TRBD2 | TGTGCCAGCAGCGTAGCTACGACTAGCCATGAGCAGTTCTTC | CASSVATTSHEQFF
TRBJ2-2 | TRBV6-2/TRBV6-3 | NA | 14 | NA | TGTGCCAGCAGTTATGCACTTAACACCGGGGAGCTGTTTTTT | CASSYALNTGELFF
TRBJ2-2 | TRBV3-1/TRBV3-2 | NA | 15 | NA | TGTGCCAGCAGCCCCTGGTCGGGGAACACCGGGGAGCTGTTTTTT | CASSPWSGNTGELFF
TRBJ2-5 | TRBV7-3 | few | 16 | NA | TGTGCCAGCAGCCAACTCTCCGGTACAGGATTGGAGACCCAGTACTTC | CASSQLSGTGLETQYF
TRBJ2-5 | TRBV5-1 | NA | 19 | TRBD2 | TGCGCCAGCAGCTTGGAACCGTCGCTAGCGGGAGGGCCGTCCGAGACCCAGTACTTC | CASSLEPSLAGGPSETQYF